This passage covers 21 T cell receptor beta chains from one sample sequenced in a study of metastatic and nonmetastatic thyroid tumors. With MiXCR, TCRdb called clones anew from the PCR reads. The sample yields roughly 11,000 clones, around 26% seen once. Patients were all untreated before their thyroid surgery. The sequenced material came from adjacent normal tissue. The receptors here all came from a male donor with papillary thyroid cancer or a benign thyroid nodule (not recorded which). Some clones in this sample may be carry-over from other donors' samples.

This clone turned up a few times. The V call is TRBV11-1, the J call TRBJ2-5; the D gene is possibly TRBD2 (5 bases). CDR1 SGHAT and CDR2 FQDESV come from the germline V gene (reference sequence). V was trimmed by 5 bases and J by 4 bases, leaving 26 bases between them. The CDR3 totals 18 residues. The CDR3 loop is CASSPIARRTGLRETQYF. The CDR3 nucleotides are TGTGCCAGCAGCCCCATCGCCCGGAGGACGGGCTTAAGAGAGACCCAGTACTTC.

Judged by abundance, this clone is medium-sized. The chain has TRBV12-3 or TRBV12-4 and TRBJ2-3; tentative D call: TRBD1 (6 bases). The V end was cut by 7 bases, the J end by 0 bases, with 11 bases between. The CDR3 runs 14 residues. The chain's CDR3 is CASTPGHSTDTQYF. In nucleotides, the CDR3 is TGTGCCAGCACTCCGGGACACAGCACAGATACGCAGTATTTT.

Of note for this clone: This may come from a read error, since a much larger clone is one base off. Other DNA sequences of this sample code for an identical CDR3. CDR3 region: CAWEVGGNQYF. The CDR3 region has the DNA TGTGCCTGGGAGGTTGGAGGGAACCAGTACTTC. The chain carries TRBV30 and TRBJ2-5; maybe TRBD2 (6 bases). There are 11 residues in the CDR3. CDR1 and CDR2 from the germline V gene are GTSNPN and SVGIG (reference sequence). V gave up 5 bases and J gave up 10 bases, with 14 bases separating them. The full variable domain, its missing parts supplied by reference TRBV30 and TRBJ2-5, is SQTIHQWPATLVQPVGSPLSLECTVEGTSNPNLYWYRQAAGRGLQLLFYSVGIGQISSEVPQNLSASRPQDRQFILSSKKLLLSDSGFYLCAWEVGGNQYFGPGTRLLVL.

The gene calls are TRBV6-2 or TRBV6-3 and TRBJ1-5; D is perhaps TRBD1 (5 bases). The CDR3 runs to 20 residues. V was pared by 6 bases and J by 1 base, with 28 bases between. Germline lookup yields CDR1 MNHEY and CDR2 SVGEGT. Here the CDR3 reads CASRKGGVEGSGTSNQPQHF. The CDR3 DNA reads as TGTGCCAGCAGAAAAGGCGGGGTGGAAGGGTCGGGGACCAGCAATCAGCCCCAGCATTTT.

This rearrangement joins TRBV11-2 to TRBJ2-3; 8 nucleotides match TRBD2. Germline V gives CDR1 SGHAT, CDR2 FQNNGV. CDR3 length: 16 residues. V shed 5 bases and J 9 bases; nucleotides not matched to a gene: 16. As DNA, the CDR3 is TGTGCCAGCAGCCTGCGGGGGGCCCAGGCAGCATCGACGCAGTATTTT. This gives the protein CASSLRGAQAASTQYF.

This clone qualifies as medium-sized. The CDR3 region has the DNA TGTGCCAGCAGCGCTAGTCTCCAAGGGAAGGGATTTGGGAGCTATGGCTACACCTTC. Translated, it gives CASSASLQGKGFGSYGYTF. The chain employs TRBV9 and TRBJ1-2; D unresolved. CDR1 is SGDLS and CDR2 is YYNGEE in the germline V gene. The germline V and J ends were trimmed by 3 bases and 4 bases, with 28 bases remaining between them. CDR3 length: 19 residues.

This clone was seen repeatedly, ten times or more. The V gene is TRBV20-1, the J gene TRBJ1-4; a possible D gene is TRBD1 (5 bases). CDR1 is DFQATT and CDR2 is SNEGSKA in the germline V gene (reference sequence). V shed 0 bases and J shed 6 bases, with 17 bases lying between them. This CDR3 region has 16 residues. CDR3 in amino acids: CSARDLGGDDDEKLFF. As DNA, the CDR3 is TGCAGTGCTAGAGATCTGGGGGGGGACGATGATGAAAAACTGTTTTTT.

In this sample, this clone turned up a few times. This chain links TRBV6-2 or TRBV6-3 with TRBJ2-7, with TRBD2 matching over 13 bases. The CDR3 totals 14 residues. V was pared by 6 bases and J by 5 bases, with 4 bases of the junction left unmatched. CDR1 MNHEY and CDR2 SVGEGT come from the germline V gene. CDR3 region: CASRGTSGTNEQYF. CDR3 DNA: TGTGCCAGCAGGGGGACTAGCGGGACTAACGAGCAGTACTTC.

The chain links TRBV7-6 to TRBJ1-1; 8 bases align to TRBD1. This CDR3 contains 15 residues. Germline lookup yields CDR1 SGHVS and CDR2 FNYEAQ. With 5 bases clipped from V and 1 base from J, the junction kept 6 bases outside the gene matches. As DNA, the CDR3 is TGTGCCAGCAGCCCGGGACAGGAGACGAACACTGAAGCTTTCTTT. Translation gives CASSPGQETNTEAFF.

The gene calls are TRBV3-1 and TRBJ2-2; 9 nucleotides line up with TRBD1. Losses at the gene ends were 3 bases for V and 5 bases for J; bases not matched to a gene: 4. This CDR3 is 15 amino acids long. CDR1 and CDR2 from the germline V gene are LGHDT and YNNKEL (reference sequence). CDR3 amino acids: CASSHGTGFTGELFF. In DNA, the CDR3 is TGTGCCAGCAGCCATGGGACAGGGTTTACCGGGGAGCTGTTTTTT.

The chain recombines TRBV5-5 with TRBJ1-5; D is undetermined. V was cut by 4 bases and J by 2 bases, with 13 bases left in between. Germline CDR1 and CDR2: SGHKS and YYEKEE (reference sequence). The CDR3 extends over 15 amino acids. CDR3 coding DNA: TGTGCCAGCAGCCTGACTGGAATGGGCAATCAGCCCCAGCATTTT. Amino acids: CASSLTGMGNQPQHF.

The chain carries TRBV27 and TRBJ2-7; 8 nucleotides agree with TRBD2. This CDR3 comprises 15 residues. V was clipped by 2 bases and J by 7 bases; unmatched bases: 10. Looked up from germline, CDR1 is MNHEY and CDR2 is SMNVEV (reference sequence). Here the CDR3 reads CASSLRSGDSWEQYF. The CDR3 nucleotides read TGTGCCAGCAGTTTACGTAGCGGGGACTCCTGGGAGCAGTACTTC.

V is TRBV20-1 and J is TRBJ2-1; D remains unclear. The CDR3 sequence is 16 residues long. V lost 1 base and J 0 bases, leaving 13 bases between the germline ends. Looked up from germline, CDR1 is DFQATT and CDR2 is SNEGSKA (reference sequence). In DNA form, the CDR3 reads TGCAGTGCTAGAGTCCTGGGCGGAAACTCCTACAATGAGCAGTTCTTC. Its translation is CSARVLGGNSYNEQFF.

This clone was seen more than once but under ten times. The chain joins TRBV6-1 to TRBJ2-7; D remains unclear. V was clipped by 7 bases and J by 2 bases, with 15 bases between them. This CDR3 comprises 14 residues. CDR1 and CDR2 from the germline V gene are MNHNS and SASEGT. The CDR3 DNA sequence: TGTGCCAGCACCCTACCCCACCCAACCTACGAGCAGTACTTC. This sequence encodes CASTLPHPTYEQYF.

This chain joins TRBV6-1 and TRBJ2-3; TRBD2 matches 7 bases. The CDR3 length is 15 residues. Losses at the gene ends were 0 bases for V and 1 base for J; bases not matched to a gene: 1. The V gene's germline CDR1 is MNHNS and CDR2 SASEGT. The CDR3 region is CASSEAAGGTDTQYF. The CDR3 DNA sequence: TGTGCCAGCAGTGAAGCTGCGGGGGGCACAGATACGCAGTATTTT.

Written as DNA, the CDR3 is TGCAGTGCTACAGACGGCGATGGGGGTCAGCCCCAGCATTTT. Its protein product is CSATDGDGGQPQHF. The chain uses TRBV20-1 and TRBJ1-5; tentatively, D is TRBD1 (5 bases). Germline-derived CDR1 and CDR2 are DFQATT and SNEGSKA (reference sequence). Trimming stripped 4 bases from V and 6 bases from J, with 16 bases between. The length of the CDR3 is 14 residues.

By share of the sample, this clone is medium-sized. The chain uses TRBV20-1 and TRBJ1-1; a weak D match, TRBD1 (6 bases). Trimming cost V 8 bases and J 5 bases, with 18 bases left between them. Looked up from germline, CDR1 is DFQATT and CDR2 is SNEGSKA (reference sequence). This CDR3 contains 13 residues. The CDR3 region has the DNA TGCAGTCCGCGCAGGGGTTCAATAACTGAAGCTTTCTTT. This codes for CSPRRGSITEAFF.

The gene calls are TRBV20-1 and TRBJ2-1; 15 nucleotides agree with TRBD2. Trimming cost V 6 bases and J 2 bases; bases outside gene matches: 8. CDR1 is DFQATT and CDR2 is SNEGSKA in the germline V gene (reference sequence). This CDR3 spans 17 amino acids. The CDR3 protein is CSAVGTSGRIPYNEQFF. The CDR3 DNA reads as TGCAGTGCCGTCGGGACTAGCGGGAGGATCCCCTACAATGAGCAGTTCTTC.

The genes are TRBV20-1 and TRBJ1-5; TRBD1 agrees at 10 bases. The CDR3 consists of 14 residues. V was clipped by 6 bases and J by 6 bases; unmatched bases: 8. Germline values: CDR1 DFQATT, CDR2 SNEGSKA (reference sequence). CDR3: CSASTGTGAQPQHF. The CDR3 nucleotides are TGCAGTGCCTCCACCGGGACAGGGGCTCAGCCCCAGCATTTT.

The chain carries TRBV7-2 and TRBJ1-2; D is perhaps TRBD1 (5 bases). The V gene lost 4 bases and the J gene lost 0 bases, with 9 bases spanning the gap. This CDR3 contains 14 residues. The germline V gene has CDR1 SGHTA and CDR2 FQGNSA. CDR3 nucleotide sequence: TGTGCCAGCAGCTGGGGGGTGGCTAACTATGGCTACACCTTC. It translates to CASSWGVANYGYTF.

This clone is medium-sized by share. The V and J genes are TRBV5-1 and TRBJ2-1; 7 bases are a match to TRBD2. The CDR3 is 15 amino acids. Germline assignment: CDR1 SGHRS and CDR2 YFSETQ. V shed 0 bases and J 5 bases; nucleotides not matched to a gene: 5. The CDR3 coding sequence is TGCGCCAGCAGCTTGGCTAGCGGACCAAACAATGAGCAGTTCTTC. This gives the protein CASSLASGPNNEQFF.